This T cell receptor beta chain was sequenced for a study of cytomegalovirus exposure and HLA in healthy donors. Amplification used 60 Vbeta primers and 13 Jbeta primers. Sequencing used immunoSEQ multiplex PCR; TCRdb keeps in-frame clones, though not all of them. The table lists 150,000 to 200,000 clones, around 85% of them singletons, with 7.5% to 10% in the top ten. This CDR3 spans 16 amino acids. CDR1 LNHDA and CDR2 SQIVND come from the germline V gene (reference sequence). Trimming left V 3 bases short and J 1 base short, with 12 bases between. This clonotype was sampled from a man aged 18 to 30 in good health and CMV-seropositive. V gene TRBV19 combines with J gene TRBJ2-2; D gene ambiguous. Material for sequencing was PBMCs. The CDR3 loop reads CASSIGPNQNTGELFF. CDR3 bases: TGTGCCAGTAGTATTGGGCCGAACCAGAACACCGGGGAGCTGTTTTTT.